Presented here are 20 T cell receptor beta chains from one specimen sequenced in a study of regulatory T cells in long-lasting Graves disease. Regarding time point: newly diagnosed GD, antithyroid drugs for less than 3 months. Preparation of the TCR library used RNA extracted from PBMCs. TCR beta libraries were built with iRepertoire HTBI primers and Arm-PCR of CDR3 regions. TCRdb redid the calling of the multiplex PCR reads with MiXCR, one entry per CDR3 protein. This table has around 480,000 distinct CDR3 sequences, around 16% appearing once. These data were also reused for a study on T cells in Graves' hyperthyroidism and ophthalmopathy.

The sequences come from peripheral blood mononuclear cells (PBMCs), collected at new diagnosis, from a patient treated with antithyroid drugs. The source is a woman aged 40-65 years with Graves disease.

CDR3 coding DNA: TGTGCCTGGGCGCTTGCCGAACAGGGATTCTATATGAACACTGAAGCTTTCTTT. Protein sequence: CAWALAEQGFYMNTEAFF. This sequence joins TRBV30 and TRBJ1-1, with D perhaps TRBD1 (6 bases). Per the germline V gene, CDR1 is GTSNPN and CDR2 is SVGIG (reference sequence). Trimming removed 5 bases from V and 0 bases from J, with 25 bases in between. The CDR3 contains 18 residues.

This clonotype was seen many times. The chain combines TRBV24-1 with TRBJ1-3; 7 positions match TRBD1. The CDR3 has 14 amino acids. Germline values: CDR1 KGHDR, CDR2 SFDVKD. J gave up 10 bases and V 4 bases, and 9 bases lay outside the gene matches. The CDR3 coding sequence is TGTGCCACCAGTGACTCCGGACAGGCCCCTACCATATATTTT. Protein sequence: CATSDSGQAPTIYF.

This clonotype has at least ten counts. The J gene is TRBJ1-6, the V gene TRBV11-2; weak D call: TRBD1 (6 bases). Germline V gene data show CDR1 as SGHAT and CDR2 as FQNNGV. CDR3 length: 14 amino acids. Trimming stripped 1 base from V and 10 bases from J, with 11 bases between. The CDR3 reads CASSLVGGESPLHF. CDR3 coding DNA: TGTGCCAGCAGCTTAGTAGGGGGAGAGTCACCCCTCCACTTT.

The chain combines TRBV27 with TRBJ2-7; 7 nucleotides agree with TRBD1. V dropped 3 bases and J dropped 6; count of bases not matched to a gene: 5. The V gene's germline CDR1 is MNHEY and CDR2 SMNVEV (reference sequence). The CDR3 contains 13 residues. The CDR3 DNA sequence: TGTGCCAGCAGTTTGAGACAGGGCTTCGAGCAGTACTTC. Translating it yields CASSLRQGFEQYF.

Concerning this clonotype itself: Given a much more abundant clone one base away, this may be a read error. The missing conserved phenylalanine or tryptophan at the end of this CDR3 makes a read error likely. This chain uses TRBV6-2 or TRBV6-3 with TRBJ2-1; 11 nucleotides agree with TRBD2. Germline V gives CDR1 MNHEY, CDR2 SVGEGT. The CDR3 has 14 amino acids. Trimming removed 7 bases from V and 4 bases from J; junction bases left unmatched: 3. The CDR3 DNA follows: TGTGCCAGCACCTCTAGCGGGGGGTACAATGAGCAGTTCCTC. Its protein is CASTSSGGYNEQFL.

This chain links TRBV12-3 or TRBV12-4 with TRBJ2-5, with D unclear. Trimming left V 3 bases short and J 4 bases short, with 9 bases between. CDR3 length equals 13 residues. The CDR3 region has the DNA TGTGCCAGCAGTTTTAACAACGGAGAGACCCAGTACTTC. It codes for CASSFNNGETQYF.

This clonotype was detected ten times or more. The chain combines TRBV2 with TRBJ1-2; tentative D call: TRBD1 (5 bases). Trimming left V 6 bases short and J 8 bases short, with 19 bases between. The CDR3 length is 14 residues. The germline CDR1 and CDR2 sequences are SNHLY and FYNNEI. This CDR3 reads CASRETDQISGYTF. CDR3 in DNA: TGTGCCAGCAGAGAGACAGACCAAATCTCAGGCTACACCTTC.

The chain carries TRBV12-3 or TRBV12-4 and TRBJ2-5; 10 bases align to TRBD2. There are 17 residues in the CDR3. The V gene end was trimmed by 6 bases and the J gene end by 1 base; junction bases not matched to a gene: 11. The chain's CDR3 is CASSPLRASGGQETQYF. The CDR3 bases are TGTGCCAGCAGCCCTCTCAGGGCTAGCGGGGGCCAAGAGACCCAGTACTTC.

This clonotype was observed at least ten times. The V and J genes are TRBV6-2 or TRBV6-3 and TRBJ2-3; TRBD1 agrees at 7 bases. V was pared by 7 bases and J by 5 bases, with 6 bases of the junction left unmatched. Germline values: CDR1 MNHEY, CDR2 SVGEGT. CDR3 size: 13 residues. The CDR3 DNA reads TGTGCCAGCATCGGGACAGTCTTAGATACGCAGTATTTT. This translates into CASIGTVLDTQYF.

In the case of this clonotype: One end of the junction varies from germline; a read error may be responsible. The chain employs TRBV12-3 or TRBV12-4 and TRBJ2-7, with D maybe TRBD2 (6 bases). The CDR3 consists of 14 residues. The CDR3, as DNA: TGCGCCAGCAGTGAGACTGGGGGGTCCTACGAGCAGTACTTC. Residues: CASSETGGSYEQYF.

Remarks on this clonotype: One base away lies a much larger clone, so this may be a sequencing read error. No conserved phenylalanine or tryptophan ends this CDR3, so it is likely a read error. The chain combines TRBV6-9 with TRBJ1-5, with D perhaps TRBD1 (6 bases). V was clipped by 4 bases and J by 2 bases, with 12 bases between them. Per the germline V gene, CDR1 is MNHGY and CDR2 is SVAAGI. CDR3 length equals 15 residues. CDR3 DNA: TGTGCCAGCAGTTCACAGGGTCGCGGCAATCAGCCCCAGCATGTT. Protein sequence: CASSSQGRGNQPQHV.

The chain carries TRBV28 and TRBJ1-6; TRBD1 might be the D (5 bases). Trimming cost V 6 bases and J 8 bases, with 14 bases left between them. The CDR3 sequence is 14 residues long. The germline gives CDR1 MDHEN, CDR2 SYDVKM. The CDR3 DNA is TGTGCCAGCAGGATTCAGGGAGAGTATTCACCCCTCCACTTT. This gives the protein CASRIQGEYSPLHF. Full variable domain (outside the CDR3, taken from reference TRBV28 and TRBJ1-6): DVKVTQSSRYLVKRTGEKVFLECVQDMDHENMFWYRQDPGLGLRLIYFSYDVKMKEKGDIPEGYSVSREKKERFSLILESASTNQTSMYLCASRIQGEYSPLHFGNGTRLTVT.

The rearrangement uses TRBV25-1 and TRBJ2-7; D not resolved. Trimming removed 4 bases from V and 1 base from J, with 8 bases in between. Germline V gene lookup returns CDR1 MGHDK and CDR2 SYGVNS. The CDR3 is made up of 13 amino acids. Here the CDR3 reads CASSGQVSYEQYF. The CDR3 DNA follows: TGTGCCAGCAGTGGTCAGGTTTCCTACGAGCAGTACTTC.

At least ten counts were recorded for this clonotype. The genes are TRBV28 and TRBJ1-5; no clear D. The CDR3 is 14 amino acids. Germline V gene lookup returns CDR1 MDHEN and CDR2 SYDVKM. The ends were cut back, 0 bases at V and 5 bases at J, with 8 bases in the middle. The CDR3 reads CASSLWQVDQPQHF. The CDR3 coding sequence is TGTGCCAGCAGTTTATGGCAAGTGGATCAGCCCCAGCATTTT.

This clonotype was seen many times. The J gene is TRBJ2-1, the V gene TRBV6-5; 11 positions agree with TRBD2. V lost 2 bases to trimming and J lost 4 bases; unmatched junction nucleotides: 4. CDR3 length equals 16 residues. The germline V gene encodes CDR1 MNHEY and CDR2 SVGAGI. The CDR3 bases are TGTGCCAGCAGTTACCCGACTAGCGGGGCTTACAATGAGCAGTTCTTC. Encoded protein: CASSYPTSGAYNEQFF.

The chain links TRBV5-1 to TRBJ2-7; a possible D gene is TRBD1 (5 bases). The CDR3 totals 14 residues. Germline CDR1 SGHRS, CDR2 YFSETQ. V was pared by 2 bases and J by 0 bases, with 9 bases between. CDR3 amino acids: CASSFGHSSYEQYF. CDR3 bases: TGCGCCAGCAGCTTCGGACATAGCTCCTACGAGCAGTACTTC.

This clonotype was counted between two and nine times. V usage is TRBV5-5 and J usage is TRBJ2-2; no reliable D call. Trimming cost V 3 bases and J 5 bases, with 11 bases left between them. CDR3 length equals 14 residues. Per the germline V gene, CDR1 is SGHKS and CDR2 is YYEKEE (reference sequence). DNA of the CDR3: TGTGCCAGCAGCTCCTTCTCGTTGACCGGGGAGCTGTTTTTT. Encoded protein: CASSSFSLTGELFF.

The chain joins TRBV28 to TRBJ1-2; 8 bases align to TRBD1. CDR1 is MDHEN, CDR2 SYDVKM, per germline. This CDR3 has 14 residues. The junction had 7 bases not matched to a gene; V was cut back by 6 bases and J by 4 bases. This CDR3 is CASSLGQGLYGYTF. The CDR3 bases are TGTGCCAGCAGCCTAGGACAGGGTCTCTATGGCTACACCTTC.

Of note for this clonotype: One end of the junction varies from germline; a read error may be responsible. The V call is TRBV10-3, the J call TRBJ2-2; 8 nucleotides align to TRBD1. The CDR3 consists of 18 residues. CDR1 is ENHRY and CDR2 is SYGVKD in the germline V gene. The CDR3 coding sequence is TGTGCCAGCAGTTACTCGTCCGGACAGGGTTTGAACACCGGGGAGCTGTTTTTT. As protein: CASSYSSGQGLNTGELFF.

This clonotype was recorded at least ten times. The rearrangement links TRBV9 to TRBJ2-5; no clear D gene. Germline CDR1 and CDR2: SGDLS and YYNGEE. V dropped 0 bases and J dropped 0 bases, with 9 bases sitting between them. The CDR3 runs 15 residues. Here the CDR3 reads CASSVGHKYQETQYF. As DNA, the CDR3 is TGTGCCAGCAGCGTAGGACATAAGTACCAAGAGACCCAGTACTTC.